This T cell receptor beta chain came from a study of T cell repertoires in cytomegalovirus infection. A single record per CDR3 protein comes from TCRdb applying MiXCR to the reads. The repertoire includes roughly 230,000 distinct CDR3 sequences, over 9% of them detected once, and under 2% sits in the top ten. CDR1 and CDR2 from the germline V gene are SGHKS and YYEKEE (reference sequence). CDR3 size: 16 residues. J gave up 6 bases and V 4 bases, and 11 bases lay outside the gene matches. In this sample, this clonotype turned up many times. Sequenced sample: PBMCs. This chain links TRBV5-5 with TRBJ2-2; 8 bases are shared with TRBD1. This clonotype was obtained from a human donor in good health (CMV status not recorded). Some clones in this sample may be carry-over from other donors' samples. CDR3 nucleotides: TGTGCCAGCAGCAGAGCAGGGGGCGAGATGTCCGGGGAGCTGTTTTTT. The encoded protein is CASSRAGGEMSGELFF.